Below, 3 T cell receptor beta chains from the same sample are listed, as sequenced in a study of glioma-infiltrating T cells. The iRepertoire nested amplicon-rescue multiplex PCR amplified TCR alpha and beta CDR3s from RNA. TCRdb independently ran MiXCR on the multiplex PCR reads; one entry per CDR3 protein. The sample yields over 80,000 distinct CDR3 sequences, about 37% seen once. Specimen: glioma tissue, nonneoplastic brain tissue, or PBMCs (not recorded which). These receptors were taken from a human donor with low-grade glioma or glioblastoma, undergoing nonglioma brain surgery, or in good health (not recorded which).

Details on this clonotype: A much larger clone sits a single nucleotide away, making a read error possible. The chain is built from TRBV7-3 and TRBJ2-3, with 11 bases lining up with TRBD2. The J segment lost 5 bases and the V segment lost 7 bases, leaving 8 bases of the junction unmatched. CDR1 and CDR2 from the germline V gene are SGHTA and FQGTGA. CDR3 length: 15 amino acids. DNA of the CDR3: TGTGCCAGCAATGATAGCGGGAGGGCTTTAGATACGCAGTATTTT. It is translated as CASNDSGRALDTQYF.

This clonotype was recorded many times. The chain links TRBV20-1 to TRBJ2-1; 10 bases match TRBD1. Trimming cost V 5 bases and J 7 bases; bases outside gene matches: 8. CDR1 DFQATT and CDR2 SNEGSKA come from the germline V gene (reference sequence). CDR3 length equals 14 residues. The CDR3 loop reads CSAVRTGGRNEQFF. The CDR3 region has the DNA TGCAGTGCTGTACGGACAGGGGGACGGAATGAGCAGTTCTTC.

With respect to this clonotype: One end of the junction varies from germline; a read error may be responsible. This chain connects TRBV10-3 to TRBJ2-1; TRBD2 matches at 12 bases. The CDR3 is 17 residues long. CDR1 ENHRY and CDR2 SYGVKD come from the germline V gene. The CDR3 loop is CAISTGLAGITYNKQLF. The CDR3 DNA reads TGTGCCATCAGCACTGGACTAGCGGGGATAACCTACAATAAGCAGCTCTTC.